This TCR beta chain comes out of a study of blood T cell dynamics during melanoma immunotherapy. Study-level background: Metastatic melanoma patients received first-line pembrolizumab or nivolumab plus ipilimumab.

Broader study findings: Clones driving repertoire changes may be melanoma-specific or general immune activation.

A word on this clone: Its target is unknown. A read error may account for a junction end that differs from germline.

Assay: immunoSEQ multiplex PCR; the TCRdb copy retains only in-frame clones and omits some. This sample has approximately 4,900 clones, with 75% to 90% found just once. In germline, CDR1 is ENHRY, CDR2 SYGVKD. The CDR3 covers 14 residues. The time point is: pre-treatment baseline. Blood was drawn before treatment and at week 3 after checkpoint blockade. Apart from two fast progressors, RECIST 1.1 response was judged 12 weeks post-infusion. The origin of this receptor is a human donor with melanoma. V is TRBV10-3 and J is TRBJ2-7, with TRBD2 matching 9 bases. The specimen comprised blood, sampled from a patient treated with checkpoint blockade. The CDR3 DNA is TGTGCCAGCAGTTACGGGACTAGCTGGGACGAGCAGTACTTC. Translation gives CASSYGTSWDEQYF.